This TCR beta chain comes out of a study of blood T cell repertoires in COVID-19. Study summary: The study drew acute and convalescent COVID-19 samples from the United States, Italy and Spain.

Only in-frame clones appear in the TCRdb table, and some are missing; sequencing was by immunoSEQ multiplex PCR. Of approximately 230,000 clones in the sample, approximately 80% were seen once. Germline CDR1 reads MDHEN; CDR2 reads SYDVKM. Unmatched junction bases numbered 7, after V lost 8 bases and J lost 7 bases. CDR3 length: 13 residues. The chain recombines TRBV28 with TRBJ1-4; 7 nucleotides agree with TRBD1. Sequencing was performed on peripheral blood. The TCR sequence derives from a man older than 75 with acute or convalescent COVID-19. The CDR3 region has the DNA TGTGCCAGCGGGGACAGCTTGGCTGAAAAACTGTTTTTT. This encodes CASGDSLAEKLFF.